This entry concerns a single T cell receptor beta chain. As yet, its antigen is unknown. Using immunoSEQ multiplex PCR, the repertoire was profiled, and TCRdb retains in-frame clones only, with some absent. The table has some 150,000 clones, approximately 90% seen once. The data derive from a study of T cell responses to AZD1222 COVID-19 vaccine. Whole-study findings and limits: The span of vaccine-associated CD4 TCRs extended across spike, with dominance at 160-218 and 743-854.

Trimming took 0 bases from V and 3 from J; bases not matched to a gene: 9. CDR1 and CDR2 (germline): LGHNA, YSLEER. The length of the CDR3 is 17 residues. The V gene is TRBV4-3, the J gene TRBJ2-3; 7 bases map to TRBD2. Sequencing was performed on peripheral blood, taken 28 days after the second dose of the MenACWY control vaccine. This clonotype originated in an adult who received the MenACWY meningococcal vaccine as a control. In DNA form, the CDR3 reads TGCGCCAGCAGCCAAGATTTAGGCGGGAGTGGAACAGATACGCAGTATTTT. Translation gives CASSQDLGGSGTDTQYF.